Given below is one TCR beta chain in context. The data were obtained in a study of T cell repertoires in ileal Crohn's disease. Measured with immunoSEQ multiplex PCR; TCRdb has only the in-frame clones, and not every one. The sample records 5,500 to 8,500 clones, just under 75% being singletons. Described time point: proximal margin of the surgical specimen (macroscopically non-inflamed). Germline assignment: CDR1 LNHDA and CDR2 SQIVND (reference sequence). Trimming took 6 bases from V and 0 from J; bases not matched to a gene: 6. This CDR3 has 17 amino acids. This sequence was found in an adult with Crohn's disease. This rearrangement joins TRBV19 to TRBJ2-6; 9 bases match TRBD1. The sample taken for sequencing was ileal tissue. CDR3 region: CASRTGTGSSGANVLTF. The DNA of the CDR3 is TGTGCCAGTAGAACCGGGACAGGGAGCTCTGGGGCCAACGTCCTGACTTTC.